This is a list of T cell receptor beta chains from one sample in a study of T cell responses to AZD1222 COVID-19 vaccine. Data came from immunoSEQ multiplex PCR; TCRdb stores just in-frame clones and leaves some out. Of some 160,000 clones listed, approximately 93% are singletons. Sequencing used peripheral blood, obtained on day 0 of AZD1222 vaccination. These receptors originate from an adult in good health. The CDR3 runs from the conserved cysteine through the conserved F or W. The D gene is left open where the match is weak. The size of a clone is reported for some rows only, either as once, few or many, or as a class for expanded clones.

TRBJ1-2,TRBV5-4,NA,TRBD1,TGTGCCAGCAGCTTGGCGACAGGGCAGTATGGCTACACCTTC,CASSLATGQYGYTF
TRBJ1-3,TRBV9,NA,TRBD1,TGTGCCAGCAGCGATGGACAGGGGGCGGGTGGAAACACCATATATTTT,CASSDGQGAGGNTIYF
TRBJ1-1,TRBV3-1/TRBV3-2,NA,NA,TGTGCCAGCAGCCAATACGGAGGGGACACTGAAGCTTTCTTT,CASSQYGGDTEAFF
TRBJ2-3,TRBV7-9,NA,NA,TGTGCCAGCAGACCGGGACCCAGAACTAGCACAGATACGCAGTATTTT,CASRPGPRTSTDTQYF
TRBJ1-5,TRBV5-6,NA,NA,TGTGCCAGCAGCTTGGGTGGGGTAATCAATCAGCCCCAGCATTTT,CASSLGGVINQPQHF
TRBJ2-7,TRBV5-1,NA,TRBD1,TGCGCCAGCAACCGGACCCCAGGGGGAGCCGAGCAGTACTTC,CASNRTPGGAEQYF
TRBJ2-1,TRBV5-1,NA,NA,TGCGCCAGCAGCTTGGGTCTCTCCCCCTCCTACAATGAGCAGTTCTTC,CASSLGLSPSYNEQFF
TRBJ2-7,TRBV29-1,NA,NA,TGCAGCGTGCGGGACTCTCCAACCGAGCAGTACTTC,CSVRDSPTEQYF
TRBJ1-5,TRBV9,NA,NA,TGTGCCAGCAGCCCTCGAAATACAAGCCGTGACCACGGGAAGCAGCCCCAGCATTTT,CASSPRNTSRDHGKQPQHF
TRBJ1-1,TRBV19,NA,NA,TGTGCCAGTAGTATGGCGGTACACACTGAAGCTTTCTTT,CASSMAVHTEAFF
TRBJ1-4,TRBV25-1,NA,NA,TGTGCCAGCAGTGAATATCCCCCTAGTGAAAAACTGTTTTTT,CASSEYPPSEKLFF
TRBJ1-5,TRBV27,NA,TRBD1,TGTGCCAGCAGTAAGACAGGGGATCAGCCCCAGCATTTT,CASSKTGDQPQHF
TRBJ1-1,TRBV27,NA,TRBD1,TGTGCCAGCAGTTTGACAGGGCTGAACACTGAAGCTTTCTTT,CASSLTGLNTEAFF
TRBJ1-1,TRBV7-2,few,NA,TGTGCCAGCAGCTTAGATACGGGAATTCCGGCTTTCTTT,CASSLDTGIPAFF
TRBJ2-6,TRBV5-1,NA,NA,TGCGCCAGCAGCTTTTTTGGGGGTGGGGCCAACGTCCTGACTTTC,CASSFFGGGANVLTF
TRBJ2-4,TRBV2,NA,NA,TGTGCCAGCAAGATCCAGGACTTATTAACCAAAAACATTCAGTACTTC,CASKIQDLLTKNIQYF
TRBJ1-5,TRBV6-5,few,NA,TGTGCCAGCGCCCGGACAGCCGCATCCAATCAGCCCCAGCATTTT,CASARTAASNQPQHF
TRBJ1-5,TRBV2,NA,NA,TGTGCCAGCACTTTCGGGGGGGCTGGCAATCAGCCCCAGCATTTT,CASTFGGAGNQPQHF
TRBJ1-5,TRBV5-1,NA,TRBD1,TGCGCCAGCAGCTTGGGACAGGGGCGCAATCAGCCCCAGCATTTT,CASSLGQGRNQPQHF
TRBJ1-2,TRBV27,NA,TRBD1,TGTGCCAGCAGTCCAGGGGGTACGGCTTATGGCTACACCTTC,CASSPGGTAYGYTF
TRBJ1-4,TRBV4-1,NA,NA,TGCGCCAGCAGCCAAGCACAGGCAACTAATGAAAAACTGTTTTTT,CASSQAQATNEKLFF
TRBJ2-5,TRBV6-2/TRBV6-3,NA,TRBD2,TGTGCCAGCAGCAGCCGGGGGGGGACGGAGACCCAGTACTTC,CASSSRGGTETQYF
TRBJ2-1,TRBV4-1,NA,TRBD1,TGCGCCAGCAGCCAAGATCGTGTCAGGGGGCCTGAAAATGAGCAGTTCTTC,CASSQDRVRGPENEQFF
TRBJ1-4,TRBV9,NA,NA,TGTGCCAGCAGCCCTCACGGGGCGACTAATGAAAAACTGTTTTTT,CASSPHGATNEKLFF
TRBJ2-4,TRBV18,NA,NA,TGTGCCAGCTCACCACCGTATGATGGGGACCCTCGGTACTTC,CASSPPYDGDPRYF
TRBJ2-6,TRBV15,NA,NA,TGTGCCACCAGCAGAGCTCAGGGTGCCGGGGCCAACGTCCTGACTTTC,CATSRAQGAGANVLTF
TRBJ1-5,TRBV6-5,NA,TRBD1,TGTGCCAGCAGCCCAAATTGGCAGGGGGATCAGCCCCAGCATTTT,CASSPNWQGDQPQHF
TRBJ1-2,TRBV5-6,NA,NA,TGTGCCAGCAGCAATGCAGTCGGGCACTATGGCTACACCTTC,CASSNAVGHYGYTF
TRBJ2-5,TRBV11-2,NA,NA,TGTGCCAGCAATCCTTCCGGGTCCCAAGAGACCCAGTACTTC,CASNPSGSQETQYF
TRBJ1-5,TRBV25-1,NA,NA,TGTGCCAGCAGTGACAGGGCTAGCAATCAGCCCCAGCATTTT,CASSDRASNQPQHF
TRBJ2-3,TRBV4-1,NA,TRBD2,TGCGCCAGCCGACGGGAGGGCACAGATACGCAGTATTTT,CASRREGTDTQYF
TRBJ1-4,TRBV18,NA,NA,TGTGCCAGCTCACCCTCTCAAGTCGGGTGGGCTAATGAAAAACTGTTTTTT,CASSPSQVGWANEKLFF